Shown below are 13 T cell receptor beta chains from a single sample sequenced in a study of cytomegalovirus exposure and HLA in healthy donors. Primers for the PCR totalled 60 Vbeta and 13 Jbeta. Profiled with immunoSEQ multiplex PCR; TCRdb holds only in-frame clones, not every one. The sample yields about 140,000 clones, 75% to 85% seen once. Sequencing was done on a sample of PBMCs. These TCRs come from a man in his forties in good health and CMV-seronegative.

CDR3 sequence reads: CASSLAFRNTEAFF. In DNA, the CDR3 is TGTGCCAGCAGCTTAGCTTTCAGGAACACTGAAGCTTTCTTT. The V gene is TRBV13, the J gene TRBJ1-1; D gene uncertain. This CDR3 has 14 residues. Trimming took off 1 base at V and 1 base at J, with 7 bases between the two ends. Germline V gene lookup returns CDR1 PRHDT and CDR2 FYEKMQ (reference sequence). Based on the CDR3 plus reference TRBV13 and TRBJ1-1, the full variable domain is AAGVIQSPRHLIKEKRETATLKCYPIPRHDTVYWYQQGPGQDPQFLISFYEKMQSDKGSIPDRFSAQQFSDYHSELNMSSLELGDSALYFCASSLAFRNTEAFFGQGTRLTVV.

The chain combines TRBV5-1 with TRBJ1-2; D not resolved. The germline gives CDR1 SGHRS, CDR2 YFSETQ. The CDR3 is made up of 15 amino acids. The V and J ends lost 4 bases and 4 bases respectively, with 17 bases between them. The CDR3: CASSTGDMEGYGYTF. CDR3 sequence (DNA): TGCGCCAGCAGCACTGGCGACATGGAGGGCTATGGCTACACCTTC.

The chain carries TRBV5-1 and TRBJ2-1, with D possibly being TRBD1 (9 bases). CDR1 is SGHRS, CDR2 YFSETQ, per germline. The CDR3 has 16 residues. Trimming removed 5 bases at V and 2 bases at J, with 17 bases between. The CDR3 reads CASRRGGQGTYNEQFF. CDR3 nucleotides: TGCGCCAGCAGACGGGGGGGACAGGGCACCTACAATGAGCAGTTCTTC. The complete variable domain, with remaining parts taken from reference TRBV5-1 and TRBJ2-1, reads KAGVTQTPRYLIKTRGQQVTLSCSPISGHRSVSWYQQTPGQGLQFLFEYFSETQRNKGNFPGRFSGRQFSNSRSEMNVSTLELGDSALYLCASRRGGQGTYNEQFFGPGTRLTVL.

The chain couples TRBV23-1 to TRBJ2-3; a possible D gene is TRBD1 (5 bases). TRBV23-1 is an ORF, with its function uncertain. The CDR3 contains 14 residues. Trimming cost V 3 bases and J 4 bases, with 11 bases left between them. The CDR3 loop is CASSQRQGADTQYF. The DNA of the CDR3 is TGCGCCAGCAGTCAGCGGCAGGGCGCAGATACGCAGTATTTT.

This rearrangement joins TRBV5-1 to TRBJ1-1; weak D call: TRBD1 (5 bases). Between the trimmed V and J ends, which lost 0 bases and 6 bases, there was a span of 15 bases. This CDR3 has 15 amino acids. Germline values: CDR1 SGHRS, CDR2 YFSETQ. In DNA, the CDR3 is TGCGCCAGCAGCTTGGTGGGCAGGGAGGGCGCTGAAGCTTTCTTT. Translating it yields CASSLVGREGAEAFF.

V usage is TRBV9 and J usage is TRBJ2-5, with 7 bases aligning to TRBD1. This CDR3 is 15 amino acids long. The trim removed 4 bases at V and 1 base at J, leaving 7 bases unmatched. The germline gives CDR1 SGDLS, CDR2 YYNGEE. The CDR3 DNA is TGTGCCAGCAGCCGGATACAGGGGTCCCAAGAGACCCAGTACTTC. Protein product: CASSRIQGSQETQYF.

The V and J genes are TRBV5-4 and TRBJ1-3; D is uncertain. The CDR3 totals 15 residues. Germline values: CDR1 SGHNT, CDR2 YYREEE (reference sequence). V shed 1 base and J shed 0 bases, with 8 bases lying between them. CDR3 loop: CASSLWRSSGNTIYF. In nucleotides, the CDR3 is TGTGCCAGCAGCTTGTGGAGGAGCTCTGGAAACACCATATATTTT. The full variable domain, completed using reference TRBV5-4 and TRBJ1-3, is ETGVTQSPTHLIKTRGQQVTLRCSSQSGHNTVSWYQQALGQGPQFIFQYYREEENGRGNFPPRFSGLQFPNYSSELNVNALELDDSALYLCASSLWRSSGNTIYFGEGSWLTVV.

This chain links TRBV5-1 with TRBJ2-6, with a possible D match to TRBD1 (5 bases). CDR1 is SGHRS and CDR2 is YFSETQ in the germline V gene. The CDR3 has 16 residues. V lost 5 bases and J 4 bases, leaving 16 bases between the germline ends. CDR3 sequence reads: CASRIAQGSGANVLTF. The CDR3 region has the DNA TGCGCCAGCAGAATAGCCCAGGGATCCGGGGCCAACGTCCTGACTTTC.

This clone was observed a few times. The chain combines TRBV27 with TRBJ2-7; 10 positions agree with TRBD2. With 2 bases clipped from V and 0 bases from J, the junction kept 1 base outside the gene matches. The CDR3 length is 15 residues. Germline V gene sequence: CDR1 MNHEY, CDR2 SMNVEV (reference sequence). CDR3 region: CASSLTSGVSYEQYF. The CDR3 DNA reads as TGTGCCAGCAGTTTAACTAGCGGGGTCTCCTACGAGCAGTACTTC.

The chain couples TRBV29-1 to TRBJ2-1; 11 nucleotides match TRBD2. The germline CDR1 and CDR2 sequences are SQVTM and ANQGSEA. The V gene end was trimmed by 7 bases and the J gene end by 4 bases; junction bases not matched to a gene: 9. This CDR3 region has 15 residues. In DNA form, the CDR3 reads TGCAGCGCATACCCACTAGCGGGGGCGTACAATGAGCAGTTCTTC. Protein: CSAYPLAGAYNEQFF.

The genes are TRBV15 and TRBJ2-7; 10 nucleotides match TRBD1. CDR1 LNHNV and CDR2 YYDKDF come from the germline V gene (reference sequence). Germline trimming cut 3 bases from V and 4 bases from J; bases unmatched to any gene: 3. This CDR3 is 14 amino acids long. CDR3 sequence (DNA): TGTGCCACCAGCAGGACAGGGGGCAAATACGAGCAGTACTTC. Its protein product is CATSRTGGKYEQYF.

The rearrangement uses TRBV7-9 and TRBJ1-5; D uncertain. CDR1 and CDR2 (germline): SEHNR, FQNEAQ (reference sequence). The CDR3 is 13 residues long. The germline V and J ends were trimmed by 4 bases and 5 bases, with 9 bases remaining between them. This CDR3 is CASSSVGDQPQHF. The CDR3 DNA is TGTGCCAGCAGCTCCGTGGGAGATCAGCCCCAGCATTTT.

This clone was counted between two and nine times. The chain carries TRBV27 and TRBJ1-1; 8 bases match TRBD1. Germline CDR1 MNHEY, CDR2 SMNVEV (reference sequence). V trimming: 3 bases; J trimming: 1 base; junction bases outside the gene matches: 4. The CDR3 length is 15 residues. CDR3 DNA: TGTGCCAGCAGTTTCAGGACAGGGCAGAACACTGAAGCTTTCTTT. Its translation is CASSFRTGQNTEAFF.